The source of this T cell receptor beta chain is a study of radiotherapy plus CTLA-4 blockade in lung cancer. Overall study: Disease control was achieved by roughly 32% of patients, and objective responses by over 15%. General study points: Blood saw expansion of tumor-derived TCR clones after radiotherapy plus ipilimumab. Reports identified early blood T cell clone dynamics, with interferon-beta, as the best response predictor.

Repertoires were generated with immunoSEQ multiplex PCR, while TCRdb's copy carries only in-frame clones and drops some. The table has about 81,000 clones, around 72% seen once. Notes on this clone: Its target is unknown.

Treatment of patients with chemo-refractory metastatic non-small-cell lung cancer consisted of focal radiation plus CTLA-4 blockade with ipilimumab. CDR1 MGHRA and CDR2 YSYEKL come from the germline V gene. This CDR3 comprises 14 residues. The V and J ends lost 2 bases and 2 bases respectively, with 8 bases between them. The chain couples TRBV4-1 to TRBJ2-3; D is undetermined. The specimen was peripheral blood, collected from a patient treated with radiotherapy plus ipilimumab. The receptor comes from a human donor with non-small cell lung cancer that progressed on radiotherapy plus ipilimumab. CDR3 DNA sequence: TGCGCCAGCAGCCAATTGGGTTACACAGATACGCAGTATTTT. Protein sequence: CASSQLGYTDTQYF.